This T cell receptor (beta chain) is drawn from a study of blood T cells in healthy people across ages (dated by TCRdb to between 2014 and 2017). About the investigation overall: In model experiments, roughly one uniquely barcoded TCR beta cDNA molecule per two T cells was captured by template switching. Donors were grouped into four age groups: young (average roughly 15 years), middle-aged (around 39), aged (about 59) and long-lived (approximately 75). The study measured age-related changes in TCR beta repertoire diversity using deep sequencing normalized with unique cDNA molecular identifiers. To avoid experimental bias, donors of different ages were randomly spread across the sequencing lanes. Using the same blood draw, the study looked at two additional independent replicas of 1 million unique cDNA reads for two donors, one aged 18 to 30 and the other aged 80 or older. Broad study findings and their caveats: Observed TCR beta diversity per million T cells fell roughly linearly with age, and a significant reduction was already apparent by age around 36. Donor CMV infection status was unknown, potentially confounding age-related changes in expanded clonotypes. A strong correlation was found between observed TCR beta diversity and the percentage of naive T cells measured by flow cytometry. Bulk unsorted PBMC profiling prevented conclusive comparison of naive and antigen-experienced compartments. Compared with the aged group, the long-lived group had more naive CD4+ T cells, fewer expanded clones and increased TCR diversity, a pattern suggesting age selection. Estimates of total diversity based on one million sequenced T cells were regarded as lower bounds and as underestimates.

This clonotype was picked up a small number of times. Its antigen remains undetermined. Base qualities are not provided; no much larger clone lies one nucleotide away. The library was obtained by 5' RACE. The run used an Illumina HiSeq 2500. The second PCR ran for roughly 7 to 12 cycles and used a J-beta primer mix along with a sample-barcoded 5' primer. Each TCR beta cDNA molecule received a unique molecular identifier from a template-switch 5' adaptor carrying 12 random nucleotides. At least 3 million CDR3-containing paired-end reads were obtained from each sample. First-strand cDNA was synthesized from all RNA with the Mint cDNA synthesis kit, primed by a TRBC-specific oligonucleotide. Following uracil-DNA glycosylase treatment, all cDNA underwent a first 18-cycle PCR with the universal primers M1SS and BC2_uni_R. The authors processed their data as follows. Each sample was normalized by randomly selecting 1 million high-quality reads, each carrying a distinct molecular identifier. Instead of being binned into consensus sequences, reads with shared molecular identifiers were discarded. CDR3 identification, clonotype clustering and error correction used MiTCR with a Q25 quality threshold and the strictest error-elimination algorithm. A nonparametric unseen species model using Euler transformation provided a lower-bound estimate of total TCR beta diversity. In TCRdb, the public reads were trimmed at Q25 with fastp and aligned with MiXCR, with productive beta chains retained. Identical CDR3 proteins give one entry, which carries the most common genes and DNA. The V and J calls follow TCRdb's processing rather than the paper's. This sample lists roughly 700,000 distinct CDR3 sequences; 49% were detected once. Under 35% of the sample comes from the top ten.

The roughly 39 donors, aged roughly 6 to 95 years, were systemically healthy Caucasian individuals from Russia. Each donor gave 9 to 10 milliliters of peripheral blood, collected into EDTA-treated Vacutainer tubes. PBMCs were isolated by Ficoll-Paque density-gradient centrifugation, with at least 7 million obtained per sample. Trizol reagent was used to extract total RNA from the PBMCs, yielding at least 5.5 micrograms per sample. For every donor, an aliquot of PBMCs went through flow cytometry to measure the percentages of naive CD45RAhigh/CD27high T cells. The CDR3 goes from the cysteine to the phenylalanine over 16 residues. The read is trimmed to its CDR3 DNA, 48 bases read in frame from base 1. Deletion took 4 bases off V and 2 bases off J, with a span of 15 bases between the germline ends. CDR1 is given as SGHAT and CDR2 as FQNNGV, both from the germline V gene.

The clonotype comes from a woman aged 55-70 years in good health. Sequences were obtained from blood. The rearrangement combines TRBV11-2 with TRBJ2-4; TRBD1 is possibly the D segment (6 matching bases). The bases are TGTGCCAGCAGCTCCCTCAGGGGCCCTACCAAAAACATTCAGTACTTC. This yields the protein CASSSLRGPTKNIQYF.